This entry describes one TCR beta chain. Its antigen is currently unknown. Sequencing was performed with immunoSEQ multiplex PCR; in TCRdb, only in-frame clones are kept and a portion is missing. The sample has around 1.6 million clones, 98% seen once. The data originate from a study of shared clonotypes between healthy human individuals. Losses at the gene ends were 5 bases for V and 0 bases for J; bases not matched to a gene: 4. The CDR3 contains 15 residues. Germline V lookup: CDR1 MDHEN, CDR2 SYDVKM. The study, taken as a whole, reports: In a few donors, 4.5% to 5.5% of naive CD4 clonotypes appeared in common. In the sorted subsets, rarefaction showed sequencing was incomplete despite large depth.

The TCR was taken from a man aged 30 to 39 in good health. Sequenced material: naive CD4+ T cells sorted from blood. Subset meaning: CD45RA+ positively selected. V gene TRBV28 combines with J gene TRBJ1-2; 9 nucleotides align to TRBD1. The CDR3 nucleotides are TGTGCCAGCAGTCTACAGGGGGCGCCTAACTATGGCTACACCTTC. It encodes CASSLQGAPNYGYTF.